This entry concerns a single TCR beta chain. This sample is part of a study of T cell changes during pregnancy in multiple sclerosis. Assay used: immunoSEQ multiplex PCR; TCRdb lists only in-frame clones, some missing. This repertoire shows around 21,000 clones, around nine tenths found once; its top ten account for about 20%. V was cut by 1 base and J by 4 bases, with 16 bases left in between. Per germline, CDR1 GTSNPN and CDR2 SVGIG (reference sequence). This CDR3 region has 15 residues. The origin of this receptor is a female donor in good health, enrolled as a control in a pregnancy study. The sequences come from CD8+ T cells from peripheral blood mononuclear cells, collected after pregnancy. The chain is built from TRBV30 and TRBJ1-2; perhaps TRBD1 as D (6 bases). Written as DNA, the CDR3 is TGTGCCTGGAGTGGGCGCGAGACAGGCATCTATGGCTACACCTTC. This encodes CAWSGRETGIYGYTF.